The 30 T cell receptor beta chains presented below share a single source sample, sequenced in a study of blood T cells in healthy people across ages. Sample-barcoded 5' priming and a J-beta primer mix drove a second PCR of 7 to 11 cycles. TCRdb itself ran the 5' RACE reads through MiXCR, one entry per CDR3 protein. The table shows roughly 1.5 million distinct CDR3 sequences, with about 42% occurring only once. Source material: blood. The receptors originated from a woman aged 18-29 years in good health.

V usage is TRBV7-2 and J usage is TRBJ1-2; perhaps TRBD1 as D (5 bases). Germline V lookup: CDR1 SGHTA, CDR2 FQGNSA. V lost 4 bases and J 9 bases, leaving 12 bases between the germline ends. This CDR3 contains 12 residues. In nucleotides, the CDR3 is TGTGCCAGCAGCTCTCGGACACGAAGCTACACCTTC. Its translation: CASSSRTRSYTF. The whole variable domain, remainder taken from reference TRBV7-2 and TRBJ1-2, is GAGVSQSPSNKVTEKGKDVELRCDPISGHTALYWYRQSLGQGLEFLIYFQGNSAPDKSGLPSDRFSAERTGGSVSTLTIQRTQQEDSAVYLCASSSRTRSYTFGSGTRLTVV.

This clonotype was recorded a few times. In DNA, the CDR3 is TGCGCCAGCGGACTTCAGGGAACCTACAATGAGCAGTTCTTC. This gives the protein CASGLQGTYNEQFF. The chain joins TRBV4-1 to TRBJ2-1; D may correspond to TRBD1 or TRBD2 (5 bases each). This CDR3 has 14 residues. The germline V gene encodes CDR1 MGHRA and CDR2 YSYEKL. V lost 8 bases and J lost 2, with 13 bases in between.

The V and J genes are TRBV7-2 and TRBJ2-1; D is possibly TRBD2 (6 bases). This CDR3 is 16 amino acids long. Trimming stripped 4 bases from V and 1 base from J, with 14 bases between. Germline values: CDR1 SGHTA, CDR2 FQGNSA. CDR3 coding DNA: TGTGCCAGCAGCTCCCAAAGCGGGCTTTCCTACAATGAGCAGTTCTTC. Its translation is CASSSQSGLSYNEQFF.

This clonotype was seen a few times. The genes are TRBV12-3 or TRBV12-4 and TRBJ1-4, with TRBD1 matching 9 bases. V shed 10 bases and J 10 bases; nucleotides not matched to a gene: 16. The CDR3 covers 15 residues. Written as DNA, the CDR3 is TGTGCCACTTCTCTTGGGGGACAGGGAGCCCGAAAACTGTTTTTT. Amino acid sequence: CATSLGGQGARKLFF.

This clonotype was seen a handful of times. This rearrangement joins TRBV7-2 to TRBJ2-7, with TRBD1 matching over 7 bases. Germline values: CDR1 SGHTA, CDR2 FQGNSA. The length of the CDR3 is 15 residues. Unmatched junction bases numbered 5, after V lost 1 base and J lost 2 bases. CDR3 amino acids: CASSLEGGAAYEQYF. The CDR3, as DNA: TGTGCCAGCAGCTTAGAAGGGGGCGCAGCCTACGAGCAGTACTTC.

CDR3 protein: CSARTGSNPYEQYF. DNA for the CDR3: TGCAGTGCCAGAACAGGGTCCAACCCCTACGAGCAGTACTTC. The chain is built from TRBV20-1 and TRBJ2-7, with D perhaps matching TRBD1 (6 bases). The CDR3 is made up of 14 amino acids. Germline lookup yields CDR1 DFQATT and CDR2 SNEGSKA (reference sequence). The V end lost 6 bases, the J end lost 2 bases, and 17 bases lay between the germline ends.

This clonotype was found a few times. The V call is TRBV7-2, the J call TRBJ2-7, with TRBD1 as a possible D gene (6 bases). The germline V gene encodes CDR1 SGHTA and CDR2 FQGNSA. The V end was cut by 0 bases, the J end by 3 bases, with 15 bases between. The CDR3 runs 16 residues. CDR3 DNA: TGTGCCAGCAGCTTAGCGAGCTGGACAGATTACTACGAGCAGTACTTC. The encoded protein is CASSLASWTDYYEQYF.

V gene TRBV4-2 combines with J gene TRBJ2-1; D remains ambiguous. The germline V and J ends were trimmed by 2 bases and 7 bases, with 6 bases remaining between them. Germline CDR1 is LGHNA and CDR2 is YNFKEQ. The CDR3 extends over 12 amino acids. In DNA form, the CDR3 reads TGTGCCAGCAGCCAAACCCTAAATGAGCAGTTCTTC. It is translated as CASSQTLNEQFF.

The chain couples TRBV29-1 to TRBJ2-1, with D possibly matching TRBD2 (6 bases). Trimming removed 4 bases from V and 10 bases from J, with 20 bases in between. From germline, CDR1 is SQVTM and CDR2 ANQGSEA. The CDR3 totals 14 residues. The DNA for the CDR3 is TGCAGCGTTGGACAAAGACTAGTCGCTGGGGAGCAGTTCTTC. It codes for CSVGQRLVAGEQFF.

The V call is TRBV13, the J call TRBJ1-4; D ambiguous. V lost 5 bases, J lost 8 bases, and 12 bases lay in between. The CDR3 is made up of 13 amino acids. In germline, CDR1 is PRHDT, CDR2 FYEKMQ (reference sequence). CDR3 DNA sequence: TGTGCCAGCAGCGTAGAACCGGGGGAAAAACTGTTTTTT. It encodes CASSVEPGEKLFF. The full variable domain, completed using reference TRBV13 and TRBJ1-4, is AAGVIQSPRHLIKEKRETATLKCYPIPRHDTVYWYQQGPGQDPQFLISFYEKMQSDKGSIPDRFSAQQFSDYHSELNMSSLELGDSALYFCASSVEPGEKLFFGSGTQLSVL.

This clonotype was seen once. This sequence joins TRBV20-1 and TRBJ2-5; maybe TRBD1 (6 bases). V was cut by 6 bases and J by 11 bases, with 22 bases left in between. This CDR3 spans 13 amino acids. Looked up from germline, CDR1 is DFQATT and CDR2 is SNEGSKA (reference sequence). In nucleotides, the CDR3 is TGCAGTGCCCCCCTGAGGCAGGGGTATGAGCAGTACTTC. The encoded protein is CSAPLRQGYEQYF.

The rearrangement uses TRBV11-2 and TRBJ1-6; 8 bases map to TRBD1. The length of the CDR3 is 16 residues. CDR1 and CDR2 from the germline V gene are SGHAT and FQNNGV. V dropped 4 bases and J dropped 10; count of bases not matched to a gene: 12. CDR3: CASSSRDRSGKSPLHF. The CDR3 DNA reads TGTGCCAGCAGCTCCAGGGACAGGAGCGGGAAATCACCCCTCCACTTT.

This chain links TRBV5-1 with TRBJ2-1; D is unresolved. The CDR3 runs 16 residues. The V end lost 0 bases, the J end lost 0 bases, and 10 bases lay between the germline ends. CDR1 is SGHRS and CDR2 is YFSETQ in the germline V gene. The CDR3 coding sequence is TGCGCCAGCAGCTTGGCCACCACGAGCTCCTACAATGAGCAGTTCTTC. Residues: CASSLATTSSYNEQFF.

This chain links TRBV4-2 with TRBJ2-5; no clear D. Germline assignment: CDR1 LGHNA and CDR2 YNFKEQ. V lost 2 bases and J lost 2, with 9 bases in between. The CDR3 has 14 residues. The CDR3 is CASSQQARQETQYF. CDR3 sequence (DNA): TGTGCCAGCAGCCAACAAGCGAGGCAAGAGACCCAGTACTTC.

This clonotype was seen more than once but under ten times. The rearrangement uses TRBV29-1 and TRBJ2-4, with no clear D. The last part of the DNA fits TRBJ2-7 better; the J call may be wrong. Per germline, CDR1 SQVTM and CDR2 ANQGSEA. The CDR3 sequence is 13 residues long. The CDR3 coding sequence is TGCAGCGTTGAAGCGTCTTCCGGGTTCGAGCAGTACTTC. Encoded protein: CSVEASSGFEQYF.

There are many counts of this clonotype. The chain recombines TRBV29-1 with TRBJ1-2; 7 bases fit TRBD1. The J segment lost 4 bases and the V segment lost 6 bases, leaving 5 bases of the junction unmatched. Germline values: CDR1 SQVTM, CDR2 ANQGSEA. The CDR3 is 12 residues long. For the CDR3, the DNA is TGCAGCGTAGACAGGGCGGGCTATGGCTACACCTTC. As protein: CSVDRAGYGYTF.

The V and J genes are TRBV18 and TRBJ2-5; TRBD1 aligns across 9 bases. Germline assignment: CDR1 KGHSH and CDR2 LQKENI. This CDR3 is built from 15 residues. V was pared by 3 bases and J by 6 bases, with 8 bases of the junction left unmatched. This CDR3 reads CASSPGQGYQKTQYF. The CDR3, as DNA: TGTGCCAGCTCACCGGGACAGGGCTACCAGAAGACCCAGTACTTC.

This clonotype was observed at least ten times. The chain couples TRBV6-5 to TRBJ2-1; 8 nucleotides align to TRBD1. The CDR3 is 16 amino acids. V trimming: 2 bases; J trimming: 3 bases; junction bases outside the gene matches: 6. The germline V gene encodes CDR1 MNHEY and CDR2 SVGAGI. CDR3 nucleotide sequence: TGTGCCAGCAGTTACGCGGACAGGGATAACTACAATGAGCAGTTCTTC. It specifies CASSYADRDNYNEQFF.

The chain joins TRBV6-2 or TRBV6-3 to TRBJ2-3, with a weak D call TRBD1 (5 bases). Germline loops: CDR1 MNHEY, CDR2 SVGEGT. There are 13 residues in the CDR3. V lost 5 bases to trimming and J lost 4 bases, with 10 bases between them. CDR3 amino acids: CASSDLGPDTQYF. DNA of the CDR3: TGTGCCAGCAGTGACTTGGGGCCAGATACGCAGTATTTT.

This clonotype has a handful of counts. The V gene is TRBV12-3 or TRBV12-4, the J gene TRBJ1-5, with D possibly being TRBD1 (6 bases). The CDR3 spans 12 residues. Trimming took 7 bases from V and 7 from J, leaving 11 bases between them. CDR3 region: CASKRGGQPQHF. In DNA form, the CDR3 reads TGTGCCAGCAAAAGGGGGGGGCAGCCCCAGCATTTT.

On this clonotype: The germline gene is not matched at one end of the junction; a read error may be the cause. The CDR3 bases are TGCGCCAGAAGCTTGTTTACCAGCGATTTCCTGAACACTGAAGCTTTCTTT. It codes for CARSLFTSDFLNTEAFF. The rearrangement uses TRBV5-1 and TRBJ1-1; no clear D gene. The CDR3 runs to 17 residues. Germline V gene lookup returns CDR1 SGHRS and CDR2 YFSETQ.

The chain joins TRBV12-3 or TRBV12-4 to TRBJ2-5; 10 bases match TRBD2. V lost 1 base, J lost 12 bases, and 5 bases stayed unmatched. This CDR3 contains 13 residues. CDR3: CASSLVGLAGEYF. The CDR3 nucleotides are TGTGCCAGCAGTTTAGTAGGGCTAGCGGGGGAGTACTTC.

The chain links TRBV10-3 to TRBJ1-1, with D perhaps matching TRBD1 (6 bases). V dropped 3 bases and J dropped 0 bases, with 11 bases sitting between them. CDR1 is ENHRY, CDR2 SYGVKD, per germline. CDR3 length equals 15 residues. CDR3 loop: CAISERDKVNTEAFF. CDR3 sequence (DNA): TGTGCCATCAGTGAAAGGGACAAAGTGAACACTGAAGCTTTCTTT.

This clonotype showed up just a few times. The rearrangement links TRBV6-2 or TRBV6-3 to TRBJ2-7; a possible D gene is TRBD1 (6 bases). The CDR3 length is 15 residues. Trimming left V 0 bases short and J 2 bases short, with 11 bases between. From germline, CDR1 is MNHEY and CDR2 SVGEGT. CDR3 amino acids: CASSYSDRDTYEQYF. The DNA for the CDR3 is TGTGCCAGCAGTTACTCGGATCGGGACACCTACGAGCAGTACTTC.

The chain combines TRBV12-3 or TRBV12-4 with TRBJ1-5; D perhaps matches TRBD1 (6 bases). Between the trimmed V and J ends, which lost 6 bases and 5 bases, there was a span of 14 bases. The CDR3 contains 14 residues. CDR3 loop: CASSRGAGHQPQHF. The CDR3 nucleotides read TGTGCCAGCAGCCGGGGGGCAGGGCATCAGCCCCAGCATTTT.

The chain has TRBV11-2 and TRBJ2-1, with D hard to call. Germline V lookup: CDR1 SGHAT, CDR2 FQNNGV. The length of the CDR3 is 20 residues. Trimming removed 5 bases from V and 0 bases from J, with 26 bases in between. CDR3 in DNA: TGTGCCAGCAGCCGGAATGGGGTGGATTCCAATTTAAGCTCCTACAATGAGCAGTTCTTC. Translation gives CASSRNGVDSNLSSYNEQFF.

This clonotype has at least ten counts. This sequence joins TRBV9 and TRBJ2-5, with D possibly matching TRBD1 (5 bases). V was cut by 2 bases and J by 2 bases, with 10 bases left in between. Germline V gene lookup returns CDR1 SGDLS and CDR2 YYNGEE. This CDR3 comprises 14 residues. CDR3 coding DNA: TGTGCCAGCAGCGTCGCAGGGTTTCAAGAGACCCAGTACTTC. Its translation: CASSVAGFQETQYF.

This clonotype was seen more than once but under ten times. V is TRBV11-2 and J is TRBJ2-1; the match to TRBD2 covers 8 bases. Judging by the DNA end, TRBJ2-7 fits better; the J call may be wrong. Germline V gene lookup returns CDR1 SGHAT and CDR2 FQNNGV. The CDR3 contains 14 residues. The CDR3 DNA is TGTGCCAGCAGCTCTTTAGCGGGAAACAATGAGCAGTACTTC. The encoded protein is CASSSLAGNNEQYF.

This clonotype was counted a few times. The chain links TRBV20-1 to TRBJ1-2; no clear D. Germline V gene data show CDR1 as DFQATT and CDR2 as SNEGSKA (reference sequence). This CDR3 comprises 13 residues. With 7 bases removed from V and 2 bases from J, the gap between germline ends came to 14 bases. The CDR3 nucleotides are TGCAGTGTCGCGGACGGTGCAAACTATGGCTACACCTTC. Translated: CSVADGANYGYTF.

This chain links TRBV30 with TRBJ1-1; the D is unclear. V shed 4 bases and J shed 1 base, with 10 bases lying between them. Germline V gene lookup returns CDR1 GTSNPN and CDR2 SVGIG (reference sequence). This CDR3 is 13 amino acids long. The CDR3 loop is CAWIPMGNTEAFF. CDR3 bases: TGTGCCTGGATCCCAATGGGGAACACTGAAGCTTTCTTT.